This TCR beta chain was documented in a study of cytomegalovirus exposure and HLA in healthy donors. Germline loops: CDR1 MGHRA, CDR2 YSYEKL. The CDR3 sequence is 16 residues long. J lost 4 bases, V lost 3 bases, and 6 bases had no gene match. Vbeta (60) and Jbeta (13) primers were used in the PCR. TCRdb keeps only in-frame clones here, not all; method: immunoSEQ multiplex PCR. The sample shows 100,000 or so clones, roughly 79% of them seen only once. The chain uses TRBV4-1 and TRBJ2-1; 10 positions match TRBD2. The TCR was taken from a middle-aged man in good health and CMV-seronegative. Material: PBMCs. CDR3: CASSHPGTSDYNEQFF. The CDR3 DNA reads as TGCGCCAGCAGCCACCCCGGGACTAGCGATTACAATGAGCAGTTCTTC.